This paragraph reports one T cell receptor (beta chain). This clone was detected only a few times. It has no known antigen specificity. Base-call qualities are not available, and no considerably larger clone is one nucleotide away. The donors were healthy, HIV-negative adults who had no recently reported acute infections or vaccinations. All donors were Caucasian adults living in Nashville, Tennessee, USA. CD4+ T cells were enriched by magnetic negative selection; naive cells were then positively selected on CD45RA, and the negative fraction formed the memory subset. Blood was collected by leukapheresis, and PBMCs were isolated by Ficoll-Histopaque density gradient centrifugation and then cryopreserved in liquid nitrogen vapor phase. Analytical flow cytometry was used to check the purity and quantity of each magnetically sorted T cell population. From each sorted fraction, genomic DNA was isolated and quantified by UV absorbance on a Nanodrop 2000c.

V is pared back by 1 base and J by 0 bases, with 13 bases lying between the germline termini. Its CDR3 holds 16 amino acids, cysteine through phenylalanine. Only CDR3 DNA remains: 48 bases, in frame from the first base. The CDR1 and CDR2 encoded by the germline V gene are MDHEN and SYDVKM. The entry originates in a study of shared clonotypes between healthy human individuals (dated by TCRdb to 2019 to 2021). About the study as a whole: The cohort included a few men and a couple of women between 18 and 49 years of age. To increase sequencing depth and limit assay-specific biases, different laboratories used diverse techniques to prepare libraries and sequence TCR repertoires. Blood TCR repertoires of a handful of healthy adults were deeply sequenced to estimate repertoire size and the extent of clonotype sharing between individuals. For each donor, CD4 naive and CD4 memory were each run on three plates, CD8 naive on two plates, and CD8 memory on one plate. Between about 0.94 and 10 billion PBMCs per donor were obtained by leukapheresis.

Beyond this particular receptor, the publication reports: Compared with non-shared clonotypes, clonotypes shared by all four sorted-subset donors had higher generation probabilities. Sampling was restricted to blood, and TCR repertoires in tissues likely differ from the TCR repertoires found in blood. The small number of donors limited the genetic and exposure-history diversity represented. Naive subsets generally had larger estimated clonotype richness than memory subsets. Pairwise subsampling led to the expectation that sequencing depth would affect the degree of clonotype sharing among donors. Sharing across a few donors was observed for about 5% of naive CD4, less than 4% of naive CD8, over 2% of memory CD4, and roughly 0.4% of memory CD8 clonotypes. Even with the large sequencing depth, rarefaction of the sorted-subset datasets indicated that sequencing was incomplete.

TCR CDR3 regions were amplified from genomic DNA by multiplex PCR using the deep immunoSEQ assay. Extracted genomic DNA from each cell subset was spread evenly across all wells of several immunoSEQ 96-well plates, with each plate serving as a replicate. For sorted subsets, each replicate PCR was loaded with about 0.2 ug genomic DNA, equivalent to 25,000 to 35,000 T cell genomes. The purified libraries were quantified using a Qubit 3.0 fluorometer, sized with a Bioanalyzer 2100, and then quantified again using the KAPA Library Quantification kit. A separate single-read 150-cycle Illumina NextSeq 550 flow cell was used to sequence each immunoSEQ 96-well plate. The authors processed their data as follows. The immunoSEQ output contained only junctional sequences without quality scores, so filtering could not match that applied to full-length reads. Sequences were annotated with PyIR, a Python wrapper for IgBLAST v1.9, using IMGT germline references to assign V/J genes and CDR3. Reads were filtered out if the reads had weak V/J assignments (E-value above 1e-6), no CDR3, stop codons, out-of-frame junctions, or ambiguous translated residues. V3J clonotypes were defined by identical inferred V gene, J gene, and CDR3 amino acid sequence. Percentage overlap between repertoires was computed as shared unique clonotypes divided by the size of the smaller repertoire. RTK rarefaction, the Chao1 estimator, and Recon v2.1 estimates of unobserved clonotypes were used to assess repertoire richness. Generation probabilities for all TCRbeta clonotypes obtained by the gDNA method from a handful of donors were computed using OLGA. TCRdb provides this immuneACCESS table in a form limited to in-frame rearrangements. Some clones are lacking; in checked studies, under half of them reflect an unresolved V gene, and why the rest are absent is not known. V and J calls and clone size are those listed in that table; D and trimming were worked out from the DNA. The sample table contains 2 million to 2.5 million clones; only one count was recorded for approximately 93% of them. The top ten clones comprise 0.35% to 0.5% of the sample.

The chain joins TRBV28 to TRBJ2-7; the D gene is possibly TRBD1, with 5 bases matching. The sequence came from a man aged 18 to 29 in good health. Some clones in this sample may be carry-over from other donors' samples. Sequences were obtained from naive CD4+ T cells from PBMCs. This specimen's cell subset or site label, interpreted: CD45RA+ positively selected. The sequenced DNA is TGTGCCAGCAGTTTATCCCTGGGGCAGTCCTCCTACGAGCAGTACTTC. Translated, this gives CASSLSLGQSSYEQYF.